These 5 T cell receptor beta chains came from one sample sequenced in a study of metastatic and nonmetastatic thyroid tumors. TCRdb reanalyzed the PCR reads with MiXCR. Of 23,000 or so clones listed, just over 20% are singletons. Patients underwent thyroid surgery, and none had received any treatment before it. Sequencing input: blood. The receptors were sampled from a female donor with papillary thyroid cancer or a benign thyroid nodule (not recorded which). Some clones in this sample may be carry-over from other donors' samples.

The V gene is TRBV28, the J gene TRBJ2-7, with 8 bases that match TRBD1. The CDR3 contains 15 residues. V gave up 5 bases and J gave up 1 base; unmatched junction bases: 7. Germline CDR1 is MDHEN and CDR2 is SYDVKM. The CDR3 coding sequence is TGTGCCAGCAGTCCCGGACAGGGAGGTTCCTACGAGCAGTACTTC. It specifies CASSPGQGGSYEQYF.

There are many counts of this clone. CDR3 protein: CSAPFLGSYEQYF. The DNA of the CDR3 is TGCAGTGCCCCCTTCCTTGGGTCCTACGAGCAGTACTTC. The rearrangement uses TRBV20-1 and TRBJ2-7; D uncertain. The V gene's germline CDR1 is DFQATT and CDR2 SNEGSKA (reference sequence). The germline V and J ends were trimmed by 6 bases and 1 base, with 13 bases remaining between them. The CDR3 has 13 residues.

The J gene is TRBJ2-2, the V gene TRBV20-1; the match to TRBD2 covers 10 bases. After removal of 7 bases from V and 4 bases from J, the junction contained 3 bases not matched to a gene. The CDR3 extends over 13 amino acids. CDR1 is DFQATT, CDR2 SNEGSKA, per germline (reference sequence). The CDR3, as DNA: TGCAGTGTACCTAGCGGGAGCACCGGGGAGCTGTTTTTT. This encodes CSVPSGSTGELFF.

In its sample, this clone was seen many times. The junction does not match germline at one end; this may be a read error. Other DNA sequences in the same sample also yield this CDR3. The chain couples TRBV7-9 to TRBJ1-3; 8 bases are a match to TRBD1. This CDR3 region has 13 residues. The germline V gene encodes CDR1 SEHNR and CDR2 FQNEAQ (reference sequence). CDR3 amino acids: CASSPDRANTIYF. The DNA for the CDR3 is TGTGCCAGCAGCCCGGACAGGGCTAACACCATATACTTT.

This clone was recorded many times. V gene TRBV9 combines with J gene TRBJ2-5; D is perhaps TRBD2 (5 bases). This CDR3 is built from 15 residues. CDR1 and CDR2 from the germline V gene are SGDLS and YYNGEE. Trimming pared 0 bases from V and 1 base from J, leaving 10 bases between. This CDR3 is CASSVGPAVQETQYF. The CDR3 DNA is TGTGCCAGCAGCGTAGGCCCAGCGGTCCAAGAGACCCAGTACTTC.